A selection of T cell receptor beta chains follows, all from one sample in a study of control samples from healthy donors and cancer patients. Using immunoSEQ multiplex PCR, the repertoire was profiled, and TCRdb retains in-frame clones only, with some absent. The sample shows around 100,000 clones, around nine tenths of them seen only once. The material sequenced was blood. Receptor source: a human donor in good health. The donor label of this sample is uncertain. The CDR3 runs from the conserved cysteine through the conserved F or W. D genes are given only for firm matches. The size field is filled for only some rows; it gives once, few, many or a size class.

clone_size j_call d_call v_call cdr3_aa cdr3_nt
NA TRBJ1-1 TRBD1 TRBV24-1 CATSDLGGGGSAFF TGTGCCACCAGTGATTTGGGAGGGGGCGGTTCGGCTTTCTTT
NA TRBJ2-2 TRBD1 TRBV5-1 CASSPITTGVSGELFF TGCGCCAGCAGCCCCATCACGACAGGGGTATCCGGGGAGCTGTTTTTT
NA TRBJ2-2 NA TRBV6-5 CASTSGTMNTGELFF TGTGCCAGCACTTCCGGGACAATGAACACCGGGGAGCTGTTTTTT
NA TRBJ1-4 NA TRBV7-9 CASSFQWEKLFF TGTGCCAGCAGCTTCCAATGGGAGAAACTGTTTTTT
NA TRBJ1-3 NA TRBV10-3 CAISADRSSGNTIYF TGTGCCATCAGTGCCGACAGGAGCTCTGGAAACACCATATATTTT
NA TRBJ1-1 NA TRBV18 CASSLSFRDSEAFF TGTGCCAGCTCACTCTCTTTCCGGGATTCAGAAGCTTTCTTT
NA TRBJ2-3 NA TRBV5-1 CASSWGSTDTQYF TGCGCCAGCAGCTGGGGCAGCACAGATACGCAGTATTTT
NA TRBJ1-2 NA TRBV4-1 CASSQEGFYGYTF TGCGCCAGCAGCCAAGAAGGGTTCTATGGCTACACCTTC
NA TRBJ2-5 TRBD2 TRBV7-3 CASSRTSKETQYF TGTGCCAGCAGCCGGACTAGTAAAGAGACCCAGTACTTC
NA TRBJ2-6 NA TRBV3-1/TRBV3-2 CASTLASGANVLTF TGTGCCAGCACACTCGCCTCTGGGGCCAACGTCCTGACTTTC
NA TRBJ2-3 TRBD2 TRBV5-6 CASSPQFPRLAGATDTQYF TGTGCCAGCAGCCCCCAGTTTCCCCGACTAGCGGGGGCCACAGATACGCAGTATTTT
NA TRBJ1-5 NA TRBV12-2 CASRLVPGPNQPQHF TGTGCAAGTCGCTTAGTTCCGGGCCCCAATCAGCCCCAGCATTTT
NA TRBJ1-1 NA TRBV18 CASSPKGGTEAFF TGTGCCAGCTCACCAAAGGGGGGCACTGAAGCTTTCTTT
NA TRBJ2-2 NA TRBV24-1 CATSDLMEGETGELFF TGTGCCACCAGTGATTTGATGGAGGGCGAGACCGGGGAGCTGTTTTTT
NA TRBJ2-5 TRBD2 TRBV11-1 CASSPGLAGGLETQYF TGTGCCAGCAGCCCCGGACTAGCGGGGGGGCTAGAGACCCAATACTTC
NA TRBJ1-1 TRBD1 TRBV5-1 CASSPQTGITEAFF TGCGCCAGCAGCCCCCAGACAGGGATCACTGAAGCTTTCTTT
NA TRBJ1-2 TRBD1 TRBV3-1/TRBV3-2 CASNFGTAAYGYTF TGTGCCAGCAACTTCGGGACAGCAGCATATGGCTACACCTTC
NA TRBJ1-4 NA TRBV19 CASRIGGGEKLFF TGTGCCAGCAGAATAGGGGGGGGTGAAAAACTGTTTTTT
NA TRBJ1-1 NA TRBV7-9 CASSTTGTNTEAFF TGTGCCAGCAGCACCACAGGGACTAACACTGAAGCTTTCTTT
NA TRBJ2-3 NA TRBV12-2 CASRLASLHRTQYF TGTGCAAGTCGCTTAGCTAGCTTACACCGTACGCAGTATTTT
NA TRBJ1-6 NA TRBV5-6 CASSLVTGYYNSPLHF TGTGCCAGCAGCTTGGTTACGGGGTACTATAATTCACCCCTCCACTTT
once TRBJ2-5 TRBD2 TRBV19 CASSIEASGGRAQYF TGTGCCAGTAGTATAGAGGCTAGCGGGGGAAGAGCCCAGTACTTC
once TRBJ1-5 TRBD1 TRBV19 CASSKMTGISNSNQPQHF TGTGCCAGTAGTAAAATGACAGGGATTTCAAATAGCAATCAGCCCCAGCATTTT
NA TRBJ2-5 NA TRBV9 CASSGGQGGWETQYF TGTGCCAGCAGCGGCGGACAAGGGGGGTGGGAGACCCAGTACTTC
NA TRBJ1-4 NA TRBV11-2 CATKAIRNEKLFF TGTGCCACGAAGGCGATTCGTAATGAAAAACTGTTTTTT
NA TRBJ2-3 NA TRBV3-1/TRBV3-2 CASSQGNLPQYF TGTGCCAGCAGCCAAGGGAATCTACCGCAGTATTTT
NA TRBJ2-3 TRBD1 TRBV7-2 CASSFGQGNTDTQYF TGTGCCAGCAGCTTCGGACAGGGTAACACAGATACGCAGTATTTT
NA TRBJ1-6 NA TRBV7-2 CASSLTYWNSPLHF TGTGCCAGCAGCTTAACATACTGGAATTCACCCCTCCACTTT
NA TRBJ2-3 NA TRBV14 CASSQYGTGTDTQYF TGTGCCAGCAGCCAATACGGAACAGGCACAGATACGCAGTATTTT
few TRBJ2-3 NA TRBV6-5 CASSLQVPSTDTQYF TGTGCCAGCAGTTTACAGGTTCCTAGCACAGATACGCAGTATTTT
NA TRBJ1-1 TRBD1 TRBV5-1 CASSSGQGVYTEAFF TGCGCCAGCAGCTCAGGACAGGGCGTCTACACTGAAGCTTTCTTT
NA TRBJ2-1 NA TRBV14 CASSQVNEQFF TGTGCCAGCAGCCAAGTCAATGAGCAGTTCTTC
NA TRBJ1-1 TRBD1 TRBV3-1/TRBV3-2 CASSQVDRVAEAFF TGTGCCAGCAGCCAGGTGGACAGGGTAGCTGAAGCTTTCTTT
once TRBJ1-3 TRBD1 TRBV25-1 CASSGQGRVDTIYF TGTGCCAGCAGTGGACAGGGGCGGGTGGACACCATATATTTT
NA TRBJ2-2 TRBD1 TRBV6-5 CASSPRGSGTGELFF TGTGCCAGCAGCCCCAGGGGGTCGGGCACCGGGGAGCTGTTTTTT
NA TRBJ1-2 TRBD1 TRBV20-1 CSAGGQHGYTF TGCAGTGCTGGGGGACAGCATGGCTACACCTTC
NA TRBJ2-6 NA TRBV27 CASSSQGIGANVLTF TGTGCCAGCAGTTCACAGGGAATTGGGGCCAACGTCCTGACTTTC
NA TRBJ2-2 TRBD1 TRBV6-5 CASSLDRATGELFF TGTGCCAGCAGTTTGGACAGGGCGACCGGGGAGCTGTTTTTT
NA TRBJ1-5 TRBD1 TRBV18 CASSPSRQGDPLYSNQPQHF TGTGCCAGCTCACCGTCCCGACAGGGGGATCCGTTATATAGCAATCAGCCCCAGCATTTT
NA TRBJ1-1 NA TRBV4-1 CASSQSVGDTEAFF TGCGCCAGCAGCCAAAGTGTCGGGGACACTGAAGCTTTCTTT
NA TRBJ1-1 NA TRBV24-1 CATRDEGKSTEAFF TGTGCCACCAGGGATGAGGGGAAGAGCACTGAAGCTTTCTTT
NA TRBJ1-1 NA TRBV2 CASSVGPRTEAFF TGTGCCAGCAGTGTGGGCCCTCGGACTGAAGCTTTCTTT
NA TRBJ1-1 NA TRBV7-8 CASSLDTGRGGEAFF TGTGCCAGCAGCCTTGATACAGGGCGAGGTGGTGAAGCTTTCTTT
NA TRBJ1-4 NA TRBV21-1 CASSFPGSTTNEKLFF TGTGCCAGCAGCTTCCCCGGGAGCACAACTAATGAAAAACTGTTTTTT
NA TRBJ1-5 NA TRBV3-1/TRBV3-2 CASSQDLVNQPQHF TGTGCCAGCAGCCAAGACTTGGTGAATCAGCCCCAGCATTTT